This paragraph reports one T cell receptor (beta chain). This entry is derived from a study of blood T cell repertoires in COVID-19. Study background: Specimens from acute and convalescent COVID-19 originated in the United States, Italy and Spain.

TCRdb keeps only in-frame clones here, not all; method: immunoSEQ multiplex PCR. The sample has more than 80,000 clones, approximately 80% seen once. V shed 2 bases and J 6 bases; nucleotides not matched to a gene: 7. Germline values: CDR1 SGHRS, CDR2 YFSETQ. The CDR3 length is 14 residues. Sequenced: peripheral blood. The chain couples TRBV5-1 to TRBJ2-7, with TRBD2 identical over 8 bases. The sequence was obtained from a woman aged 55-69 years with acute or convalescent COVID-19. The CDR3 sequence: CASSFHGRESEQYF. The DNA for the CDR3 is TGCGCCAGCAGCTTTCACGGGAGGGAGTCCGAGCAGTACTTC.